The clone carrying this T cell receptor (beta chain) was observed a few times. What it recognizes is unknown. Other DNA sequences in this specimen translate into the identical CDR3. Between the trimmed V and J ends, which lost 3 bases and 4 bases, there was a span of 4 bases. The germline V gene encodes CDR1 SEHNR and CDR2 FQNEAQ (reference sequence). The CDR3 extends over 12 amino acids. The study sampled blood at baseline, cycle 4 day 1, and cycle 7 day 1. Data came from immunoSEQ multiplex PCR; TCRdb stores just in-frame clones and leaves some out. The sample lists 16,000 or so clones, around 79% occurring once. This entry belongs to a study of OX40 agonist ivuxolimab in advanced cancers. In the study overall: Cohort: more than 75% men, mean age around 61, aged about 23 to 79. General study points: Undetermined was the antigen specificity of the expanded peripheral T cells. At 0.1-3.0 mg/kg, partial responders had clonal expansion among the lowest observed.

This TCR derives from an adult with an advanced solid tumor such as melanoma, head and neck, liver or kidney cancer. The chain uses TRBV7-9 and TRBJ2-1; no reliable D call. Sequenced here: CD4+ or CD8+ T cells sorted from blood, sampled in a trial of the OX40 agonist ivuxolimab. CDR3 DNA sequence: TGTGCCAGCAGCTTTGGGTACAATGAGCAGTTCTTC. Protein sequence: CASSFGYNEQFF.